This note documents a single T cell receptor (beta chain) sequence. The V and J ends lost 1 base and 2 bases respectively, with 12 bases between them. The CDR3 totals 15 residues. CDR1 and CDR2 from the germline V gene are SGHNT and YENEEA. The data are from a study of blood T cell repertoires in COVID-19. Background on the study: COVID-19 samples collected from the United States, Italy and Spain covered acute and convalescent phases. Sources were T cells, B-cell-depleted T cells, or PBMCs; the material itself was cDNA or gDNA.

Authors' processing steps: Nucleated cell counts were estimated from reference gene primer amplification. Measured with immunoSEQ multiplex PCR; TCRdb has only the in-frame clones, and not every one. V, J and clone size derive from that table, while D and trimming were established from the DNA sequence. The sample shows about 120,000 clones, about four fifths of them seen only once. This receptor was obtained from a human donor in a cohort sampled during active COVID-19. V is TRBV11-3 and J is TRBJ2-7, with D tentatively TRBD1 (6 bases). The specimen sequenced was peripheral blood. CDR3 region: CASSLAAGTTYEQYF. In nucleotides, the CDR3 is TGTGCCAGCAGCTTAGCCGCAGGGACAACCTACGAGCAGTACTTC. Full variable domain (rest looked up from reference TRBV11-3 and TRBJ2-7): EAGVVQSPRYKIIEKKQPVAFWCNPISGHNTLYWYLQNLGQGPELLIRYENEEAVDDSQLPKDRFSAERLKGVDSTLKIQPAELGDSAVYLCASSLAAGTTYEQYFGPGTRLTVT.